The source of this T cell receptor (beta chain) is a study of T-cell reconstitution after alpha-beta-depleted transplantation in children. Whole-study findings and limits: At one year after transplant, newly produced T cells mostly accounted for T-cell counts and diversity. About two months after transplant, alpha-beta T cells reportedly came from several hundred expanded graft clones. Certain patients had high TCRbeta diversity at day 60, and it came from recipient T cells and thymic progenitors that survived.

The ends were cut back, 3 bases at V and 4 bases at J, with 13 bases in the middle. The germline V gene encodes CDR1 SGHTA and CDR2 FQGNSA. This CDR3 has 15 amino acids. Unique molecular identifiers were incorporated when the TCRbeta library was constructed. TCRdb called the PCR reads again in MiXCR, with one record for every CDR3 protein. The sample includes 700,000 to 950,000 distinct CDR3 sequences, about 16% seen only once; the top ten take just under 5%. In the case of this clonotype: Its antigen remains unknown.

The sample was PBMCs, mostly from graft donor cells, taken 360 days after TCRalphabeta/CD19-depleted stem cell transplant. This rearrangement joins TRBV7-2 to TRBJ2-1; perhaps D is TRBD1 or TRBD2 (5 bases each). The receptor comes from a male patient aged 10-17 years who had a stem cell transplant for acute lymphoblastic leukemia, so the T cells may come from the graft donor. CDR3 coding DNA: TGTGCCAGCAGCTTCCGTGGGACCCTTTACAATGAGCAGTTCTTC. Translation: CASSFRGTLYNEQFF.